Below, 18 T cell receptor beta chains from the same sample are listed, as sequenced in a study of blood T cell repertoires in COVID-19. Method: immunoSEQ multiplex PCR; TCRdb's copy keeps in-frame clones and lacks some. This sample yields more than 300,000 clones, of which around nine tenths are seen a single time; just under 9.5% belongs to the top ten. Sequencing used PBMCs or T cells enriched from blood (not recorded which). These receptor sequences come from a woman in her 30s who had recovered from COVID-19.

The chain combines TRBV5-1 with TRBJ2-1; possible D gene TRBD2, 5 bases. Germline lookup yields CDR1 SGHRS and CDR2 YFSETQ. This CDR3 has 12 amino acids. The ends were cut back, 7 bases at V and 8 bases at J, with 13 bases in the middle. CDR3 DNA: TGCGCCAGCGGGAGAGGGATCGATGAGCAGTTCTTC. As protein: CASGRGIDEQFF.

This sequence joins TRBV4-2 and TRBJ2-3; 10 nucleotides line up with TRBD2. Unmatched junction bases numbered 8, after V lost 4 bases and J lost 1 base. Germline V CDR1 and CDR2: LGHNA, YNFKEQ. This CDR3 has 17 amino acids. This CDR3 is CASSPHSGTSGTDTQYF. The DNA for the CDR3 is TGTGCCAGCAGCCCGCATTCCGGGACTAGCGGCACAGATACGCAGTATTTT.

V gene TRBV27 combines with J gene TRBJ1-1; 7 bases align to TRBD1. This CDR3 region has 15 residues. V lost 3 bases, J lost 7 bases, and 11 bases stayed unmatched. Germline CDR1 is MNHEY and CDR2 is SMNVEV (reference sequence). The CDR3 bases are TGTGCCAGCAGTTTGCAGCCGGGACAGAGCCATGAAGCTTTCTTT. Translation: CASSLQPGQSHEAFF.

This clone was counted a few times. The CDR3 DNA sequence: TGCAGCGTGGGAGACCCAAATCAGCCCCAGCATTTT. Translated: CSVGDPNQPQHF. This chain links TRBV29-1 with TRBJ1-5; D is unresolved. The CDR3 has 12 residues. The V and J ends lost 6 bases and 4 bases respectively, with 10 bases between them. The germline V gene encodes CDR1 SQVTM and CDR2 ANQGSEA.

This clone is a singleton in its sample. J is TRBJ1-2 and V is TRBV14, with D tentatively TRBD1 (6 bases). The ends were cut back, 4 bases at V and 7 bases at J, with 10 bases in the middle. The CDR3 sequence is 12 residues long. Per germline, CDR1 SGHDN and CDR2 FVKESK. The CDR3 reads CASSRQGFGYTF. In DNA form, the CDR3 reads TGTGCCAGCAGCCGCCAGGGGTTTGGCTACACCTTC.

The rearrangement links TRBV14 to TRBJ2-2; D call uncertain. From germline, CDR1 is SGHDN and CDR2 FVKESK. V lost 4 bases to trimming and J lost 0 bases, with 9 bases between them. The CDR3 is made up of 15 amino acids. DNA of the CDR3: TGTGCCAGCAGCCCGTTCAGCGCGAACACCGGGGAGCTGTTTTTT. This codes for CASSPFSANTGELFF.

This clone has just one count. The gene calls are TRBV5-1 and TRBJ2-1; TRBD2 matches at 13 bases. J lost 4 bases, V lost 4 bases, and 8 bases had no gene match. The CDR3 runs to 17 residues. The germline V gene encodes CDR1 SGHRS and CDR2 YFSETQ. The CDR3 is CASSILPGLAGYNEQFF. CDR3 nucleotide sequence: TGCGCCAGCAGCATCCTTCCGGGACTAGCGGGATACAATGAGCAGTTCTTC.

J is TRBJ1-2 and V is TRBV7-9; D possibly corresponds to TRBD1 (5 bases). This CDR3 comprises 14 residues. V lost 6 bases, J lost 4 bases, and 15 bases lay in between. The germline V gene has CDR1 SEHNR and CDR2 FQNEAQ (reference sequence). CDR3 loop: CASSIDSTIYGYTF. In DNA, the CDR3 is TGTGCCAGCAGTATAGACAGCACCATCTATGGCTACACCTTC.

J is TRBJ2-3 and V is TRBV7-9; the D gene is possibly TRBD2 (6 bases). This CDR3 is 17 amino acids long. CDR1 SEHNR and CDR2 FQNEAQ come from the germline V gene (reference sequence). The V and J ends lost 4 bases and 4 bases respectively, with 21 bases between them. This chain's CDR3 is CASSSHGGEYGADTQYF. CDR3 nucleotides: TGTGCCAGCAGCTCCCATGGAGGGGAGTATGGTGCAGATACGCAGTATTTT.

The CDR3 sequence: CASSLGTGDDTQYF. DNA for the CDR3: TGTGCCAGCTCACTGGGGACAGGGGACGATACGCAGTATTTT. The chain is built from TRBV18 and TRBJ2-3; 10 bases align to TRBD1. The CDR3 covers 14 residues. V lost 4 bases, J lost 6 bases, and 4 bases stayed unmatched. Germline CDR1 KGHSH, CDR2 LQKENI. The entire variable domain, with the rest obtained from reference TRBV18 and TRBJ2-3, is as follows: NAGVMQNPRHLVRRRGQEARLRCSPMKGHSHVYWYRQLPEEGLKFMVYLQKENIIDESGMPKERFSAEFPKEGPSILRIQQVVRGDSAAYFCASSLGTGDDTQYFGPGTRLTVL.

The rearrangement links TRBV7-9 to TRBJ2-1; 10 positions match TRBD2. With V trimmed by 3 bases and J by 13 bases, 12 bases remained unmatched. This CDR3 region has 15 residues. CDR1 is SEHNR and CDR2 is FQNEAQ in the germline V gene (reference sequence). CDR3 nucleotides: TGTGCCAGCAGCTTCGAACTAGCGGGGATAAGACTACAGTTCTTC. Its translation: CASSFELAGIRLQFF.

This clone was detected only a few times. The V and J genes are TRBV6-1 and TRBJ2-2; 8 nucleotides agree with TRBD2. V was pared by 3 bases and J by 6 bases, with 3 bases of the junction left unmatched. The CDR3 spans 14 residues. Germline lookup yields CDR1 MNHNS and CDR2 SASEGT. CDR3 region: CASSETSAAGELFF. The CDR3, as DNA: TGTGCCAGCAGTGAGACTAGCGCGGCCGGGGAGCTGTTTTTT.

V and J are TRBV2 and TRBJ2-2, with D possibly matching TRBD1 (6 bases). In germline, CDR1 is SNHLY, CDR2 FYNNEI. V shed 3 bases and J shed 8 bases, with 13 bases lying between them. The CDR3 extends over 14 amino acids. The CDR3 loop is CASSEDTGLGELFF. The CDR3 bases are TGTGCCAGCAGTGAGGACACAGGGTTAGGGGAGCTGTTTTTT.

Comment on this clone: Within the sample, other DNA sequences also encode this same CDR3. The chain joins TRBV6-5 to TRBJ1-1; D is unresolved. The germline V and J ends were trimmed by 0 bases and 0 bases, with 8 bases remaining between them. The CDR3 covers 15 residues. Looked up from germline, CDR1 is MNHEY and CDR2 is SVGAGI. This CDR3 is CASSYSRGMNTEAFF. For the CDR3, the DNA is TGTGCCAGCAGTTACTCTCGCGGTATGAACACTGAAGCTTTCTTT.

The chain links TRBV11-3 to TRBJ1-1; D unresolved. Germline CDR1 reads SGHNT; CDR2 reads YENEEA. V shed 5 bases and J shed 1 base, with 11 bases lying between them. CDR3 length: 14 amino acids. The DNA of the CDR3 is TGTGCCAGCAGCCTGGGCCTCCAGAACACTGAAGCTTTCTTT. Translated: CASSLGLQNTEAFF.

This CDR3 is CASSLLTGGTDTQYF. CDR3 bases: TGTGCCAGCAGCCTCCTGACAGGGGGAACAGATACGCAGTATTTT. The J gene is TRBJ2-3, the V gene TRBV27, with 9 bases aligning to TRBD1. With V trimmed by 6 bases and J by 3 bases, 7 bases remained unmatched. The germline CDR1 and CDR2 sequences are MNHEY and SMNVEV (reference sequence). The CDR3 is 15 residues long.

The rearrangement uses TRBV29-1 and TRBJ2-3; D uncertain. Germline V gene sequence: CDR1 SQVTM, CDR2 ANQGSEA. Trimming shortened V by 3 bases and J by 0 bases, and 4 bases separated the two germline ends. The CDR3 has 12 amino acids. CDR3 region: CSVDTSTDTQYF. The CDR3 DNA reads as TGCAGCGTTGACACTAGCACAGATACGCAGTATTTT.

The rearrangement links TRBV5-1 to TRBJ1-1; a weak D match, TRBD1 (6 bases). Germline values: CDR1 SGHRS, CDR2 YFSETQ. The V and J ends lost 4 bases and 0 bases respectively, with 19 bases between them. The CDR3 is 17 residues long. CDR3 sequence reads: CASSPRQVLSMNTEAFF. The CDR3 DNA reads as TGCGCCAGCAGCCCACGACAGGTCTTATCCATGAACACTGAAGCTTTCTTT. Complete variable domain (other parts from reference TRBV5-1 and TRBJ1-1): KAGVTQTPRYLIKTRGQQVTLSCSPISGHRSVSWYQQTPGQGLQFLFEYFSETQRNKGNFPGRFSGRQFSNSRSEMNVSTLELGDSALYLCASSPRQVLSMNTEAFFGQGTRLTVV.